This TCR beta chain was obtained from a study of cytomegalovirus exposure and HLA in healthy donors (dated by TCRdb to 2016 to 2017). For the wider study: In an earlier analysis of around 540 of the donors, about 260 Gb of sequence data and roughly 100 million unique TCR beta sequences from about 179 million T cells were reported. Besides the first cohort of roughly 660 subjects, a separate validation cohort made up of roughly 120 different subjects was used. An early release that covered about 600 HLA-typed donors contained around 300 gigabases of sequencing data and tens of millions of unique TCR sequences. Because of strong linkage in the cohort, 5 or 6 DR-DQ haplotypes were treated as single units for association and clustering. The number of typed donors differed by locus: 629-630 for A, B, C, DRB1 and DQB1; approximately 540 for DQA1; fewer than 610 for DPA1; and some 430 for DPB1. The study profiled the T cell repertoires of more than 500 subjects by immunosequencing and related them to cytomegalovirus serostatus. Of the roughly 430 genotyped donors, roughly 85% fell in the genetic ancestry cluster associated with self-reported Caucasian donors. In an earlier analysis of a few hundred of the donors, high-throughput TCR beta sequencing was used to judge whether each TCR beta V gene segment behaved as functional or pseudogenic. Donor age, sex, ethnicity and CMV serostatus were collected together with the repertoire data. All discovery cohort repertoires had been generated on a single sequencing platform. The study combined high-throughput TCR immunosequencing, statistical association of individual TCRs with disease status, and machine learning to predict cytomegalovirus infection status. In a later analysis, previously published TCR beta repertoires from 550 to 750 donors were re-analyzed and high-resolution HLA genotyping was added so that TCR occurrence patterns could be studied. Rather than drawing on any new phenotypic data, the later analysis identified candidate immune exposures from TCR beta sequences and the way those sequences occurred across donors. The aim of the study was to test whether cataloging public T cell receptors could identify signatures of past pathogen exposure. Among 398 genotyped donors of the cohort, an average of about 220,000 unique TCR beta nucleotide sequences was sequenced per donor, of which 15% to 20% were non-productive. A later genetic analysis used genome-wide SNP genotypes for about 65% of the roughly 700 donors, treating that subset as a discovery cohort. Both class I and class II loci were covered by HLA typing, at four-digit resolution. Broader findings and caveats from the paper: Because counts were too low, roughly 16 rarely observed V segments, including chromosome 9 orphons, were left out of the earlier analysis of over 550 of the donors. Because HLA typing was missing for some donors at each locus, association tests included only the typed subset. A further reported finding was that TCR beta sequences accurately predicted the HLA-A and HLA-B alleles for most subjects in the first cohort. Three of the identified cytomegalovirus-associated TCR beta chains were confirmed in vitro to be specific for cytomegalovirus antigens. According to a later analysis, parvovirus B19, influenza, CMV and Epstein-Barr virus appeared linked to several top co-occurrence clusters. According to a later analysis, TCR association rates differed among HLA loci, with DRB1 alleles showing the most associated TCRs and HLA-C alleles showing the fewest. Linkage disequilibrium might explain the correlated functional status among segregating V segments, but an unknown experimental factor could not be ruled out. Immune exposure information for the cohort was limited to CMV serostatus. In a later genetic analysis, a missense DCLRE1C variant was associated with V-gene and J-gene trimming of TCR beta chains, and the association was replicated in an independent cohort. The classifier was reported to diagnose cytomegalovirus status with high specificity and sensitivity in both the original and validation cohorts. When HLA alleles, especially DR and DQ, strongly co-occurred, attributing TCR associations to individual alleles was difficult. The authors suggested that the approach could potentially be generalized to other disease states and immunological phenotypes. At a false discovery rate of 0.05, a later analysis linked about 16,000 TCR beta sequences to specific HLA alleles. The study gave a list of about 150 TCR beta chains associated with cytomegalovirus. In a later analysis, most CMV-associated TCR beta chains were found to appear HLA-restricted, with HLA associations seemingly driven largely by CMV exposure. A group of highly shared sequence variants was considered likely to be a technical artifact of the sequencing pipeline. This cohort had only TCR beta chains sequenced, and the lack of alpha or paired-chain data limited which features could be detected. According to a later genetic analysis, donors in an Asian-associated ancestry cluster had fewer N-insertions in productive TCRs than the approximately 630-donor mean. Compared with equally common non-associated chains, HLA-associated TCR beta chains in a later analysis were more clonally expanded and had lower generation probabilities. Some IMGT-functional V segments, including TRBV6-2 and TRBV6-3, could not be told apart with the 87-base-pair reads, so those segments were excluded. Presence/absence analyses assumed roughly uniform sequencing depth across donors, an assumption that may not hold. While some public TCRs were present in many individuals, most TCR sequences turned up only very rarely across donors. An earlier analysis of 587 of the donors showed that most TCR beta V segments appeared in productive rearrangements either about 87% or about 30% of the time, which broadly matched IMGT annotations.

V and J are trimmed by 2 bases and 0 bases, and the gene matches miss 4 bases of the junction. Inclusive of the bounding cysteine and phenylalanine, the CDR3 is 16 residues long. Just the 48-base CDR3 DNA is kept, in frame starting at base 1. CDR1 SGHDN and CDR2 FVKESK were looked up in the germline V gene. The cohort comprised 666 healthy bone marrow donors. Cohort members were all nominally healthy when sampled, although unrecorded immune exposures were likely present. The donor tested CMV seropositive, placing the donor among the 289 seropositive members of the cohort. Every donor gave a peripheral blood sample, and the peripheral blood mononuclear cells from that sample were used for TCR beta sequencing. The Qiagen DNeasy Blood Extraction Kit was used to extract genomic DNA from the blood cell samples. Note on this clone: Its target antigen remains unknown. The sample holds no much larger clone one base away, and base qualities are not on file.

Library creation used the immunoSEQ multiplex PCR assay. The multiplex PCR relied on a mix of 60 forward primers for TCR Vbeta segments and 13 reverse primers for TCR Jbeta segments. The CDR3 region of rearranged TCR beta genes was amplified from genomic DNA by a multiplex PCR assay. The Illumina HiSeq System was used to sequence the amplified TCR beta libraries as 87-base-pair reads. In the paper's pipeline: In a later analysis, tens of millions of unique TCR beta chains were counted across the 690 or so repertoires, and roughly 11 million of these chains were shared by at least two donors. Raw reads were error-corrected and collapsed into unique sequences by a nearest-neighbor algorithm in which closely related sequences were merged to remove PCR and sequencing errors. CDR3 sequences were aligned to IMGT reference sequences to assign V, D and J gene segments. For a sequence to be retained, a match of at least six nucleotides was required to both a V gene segment and a J gene segment. Rearrangements were called productive when the CDR3 lacked stop codons and stayed in frame with V and J; all others were non-productive. Following IMGT convention, CDR3 was defined as the stretch from the second conserved V-encoded cysteine to the conserved J-encoded phenylalanine. The earlier analysis of roughly 590 of the donors excluded sequences that lacked an unambiguous match to a single V gene segment. In an earlier analysis of 587 of the donors, V segments were called functional above 56.7% productive rearrangements and were called segregating when the between-donor standard deviation exceeded 5%. A statistical classification framework was built for diagnosing cytomegalovirus status from the catalog of TCR beta chain sequences. A later analysis assigned V and J genes by comparing TCR nucleotide sequences with IMGT/GENE-DB human TR gene sequences. Using the TCRdist pipeline, a later analysis assigned CDR3 sequences along with most-parsimonious VDJ recombination scenarios. In a later analysis, each TCR beta chain was defined by its CDR3 amino acid sequence together with its V-gene family, and reads without a unique V-gene family were excluded. To address suspected cross-contamination and a sequencing artifact, a later analysis removed 592 highly shared, low-generation-probability nucleotide sequences. In a later analysis, a clonal expansion index for each public chain was calculated from normalized within-repertoire ranks of inferred template counts. A later analysis computed generation probabilities with a VDJ recombination model fitted to out-of-frame rearrangements, and checked the results against IGoR. In a later analysis, hypergeometric tests were used to score TCR-TCR, TCR-HLA and TCR-CMV co-occurrence, with a repertoire-size bias correction applied to TCR pairs. A later analysis estimated false discovery rates by permuting HLA or CMV assignments 20 times. In a later analysis, co-occurring TCRs were grouped using DBSCAN, with TCRdist sequence similarity added in when clustering inside HLA-allele-positive subsets. Repertoires with fewer than 30,000 or more than 120,000 public chains, plus five repertoires with anomalous nucleotide sharing, were excluded from co-occurrence clustering. Held by TCRdb, this immuneACCESS table contains in-frame sequences only and omits some clones. Under half of the omission traces to an unresolved V gene where checked; the cause of the rest is unknown. The V and J calls and clone size come from that table; D and trimming were worked out from the DNA. In this sample the table shows 120,000 to 150,000 clones, approximately 78% of which occur a single time. About 6.6% of the sample goes to the ten largest clones.

The receptor was isolated from a woman between 40 and 55 years old in good health and CMV-seropositive. Here the chain combines TRBV14 and TRBJ1-3, and 7 junctional nucleotides match TRBD1. Material for sequencing was PBMCs. Here the CDR3 is given as CASSQRGQSSGNTIYF. The nucleotide sequence is TGTGCCAGCAGCCAACGGGGACAGAGCTCTGGAAACACCATATATTTT.